This T cell receptor (beta chain) was identified in a study of blood T cell repertoires in COVID-19 (dated by TCRdb to 2020 to 2022). Describing the broader study: Collaborator samples came from the United States, Italy and Spain and covered acute and convalescent phases of COVID-19. HLA class I and class II types, where available, came from metadata supplied by the sample provider rather than from assay-based typing. Subjects who had been exposed to COVID-19, were actively infected with it, or had recovered from it provided the deeply sampled blood TCRbeta repertoires that made up the dataset. Samples came from the ongoing ImmuneRACE study (first 160 participants) plus 1,254 subjects from 6 global collaborators. Sample metadata almost always included a de-identified subject ID, COVID-19 status, age in years and sex. The prospective study material was composed of cDNA or gDNA derived from T cells, B-cell-depleted T cells, or PBMCs. The repertoires were released in a freely available public database meant as a resource for research on the immune response to SARS-CoV-2.

TCRbeta CDR3 regions were amplified from genomic DNA using the immunoSEQ Assay, a bias-controlled multiplex PCR. The original pipeline was this. Nucleated cell counts per sample were estimated from amplification of reference gene primers within the assay. Sequence reads were collapsed and filtered to measure the absolute abundance of every unique TCRbeta CDR3 rearrangement. For each sample, productive Simpson clonality was calculated as the square root of Simpson's diversity index over productive rearrangements. TCRdb stores this immuneACCESS table with in-frame sequences only. Part of the clones is absent; in the studies checked, under half of the shortfall reflects unresolved V genes, and no reason is known for the rest. V, J and clone size reflect that table, while D and trimming were determined from the DNA. The sample records a few hundred thousand clones, 75% to 90% of which are singletons. In total, the top ten clones hold around 5.1% of the sample.

Enrolling through a virtual design, the prospective study's participants ranged in age from roughly 18 to 90 years and lived across 20 to 30 United States geographic areas. In the prospective study, cohorts were assigned on the basis of participant-reported clinical history obtained from a screening survey and a study questionnaire. For ImmuneRACE Cohort 3, a participant was defined as recovered based on two consecutive negative NP/OP PCR tests, clearance by a healthcare professional, or resolution of symptoms. In the prospective study, whole blood, serum and a nasopharyngeal or oropharyngeal swab were collected from each participant by mobile phlebotomists. Prospective study participants could optionally give additional blood draws and questionnaires over an approximately two-month period. Blood samples from the prospective study were shipped frozen or at room temperature prior to DNA extraction.

A remark on this clone: The specificity of this receptor is unknown. No base-level quality is on record; no much larger clone is a single base apart.

General findings and caveats noted by the study authors: The amount of clinical and demographic metadata varied by source and participant and was provided uncurated.

Sequenced input: PBMCs or T cells enriched from blood (not recorded which). This clonotype originated in a woman aged 45-65 years who had recovered from COVID-19.

The CDR3 region reads CASSAGQGAPGNTIYF. The nucleotides read TGTGCCAGCAGCGCTGGACAGGGGGCGCCCGGAAACACCATATATTTT. Recombination connected TRBV7-2 to TRBJ1-3, and 11 junctional nucleotides match TRBD1. Per the germline V gene, SGHTA is the CDR1 and FQGNSA is the CDR2. V is cut back by 5 bases and J by 4 bases, with 7 bases in the junction unmatched. The CDR3 has 16 amino acids, counting the end cysteine and phenylalanine. Just CDR3 DNA is preserved here, 48 bases in frame from base 1.